This paragraph reports one T cell receptor beta chain. V was shortened by 0 bases and J by 9 bases, with 15 bases between the two germline ends. CDR1 and CDR2 from the germline V gene are LNHDA and SQIVND (reference sequence). The CDR3 has 14 residues. These data come from a study of Ad26.COV2.S vaccination and SARS-CoV-2 variants. Sequenced by immunoSEQ multiplex PCR; TCRdb stores in-frame clones only, minus some. The table lists approximately 400,000 clones, about 91% of them singletons. The chain recombines TRBV19 with TRBJ2-7; D tentatively reads TRBD1 or TRBD2 (5 bases each). The clonotype originates from a human donor who had recovered from COVID-19. Specimen: peripheral blood, collected after recovery from COVID-19. CDR3 region: CASSIDSGTPRQYF. CDR3 bases: TGTGCCAGTAGTATAGACTCCGGGACCCCGCGGCAGTACTTC.